The sequence of this T cell receptor beta chain was determined in a study of cytomegalovirus exposure and HLA in healthy donors. General study results and limits: According to a subsequent analysis, TCR clusters identified in the first cohort showed a tendency to co-occur across the 120 or so validation repertoires. It was reported that the classifier diagnosed cytomegalovirus status with high specificity and sensitivity in both the original and validation cohorts. In vitro testing confirmed a few CMV-associated chains as specific for CMV antigens.

As to this clone: What it binds is not known.

The assay was immunoSEQ multiplex PCR, and TCRdb's table has in-frame clones only and misses some. This sample carries about 160,000 clones, 96% of them seen once, and the ten largest clones take 0.8% to 0.95%. CDR3 length: 14 residues. Germline V gene sequence: CDR1 SEHNR, CDR2 FQNEAQ (reference sequence). J lost 6 bases, V lost 5 bases, and 7 bases had no gene match. The genes are TRBV7-9 and TRBJ2-7; 10 nucleotides agree with TRBD1. Input material: PBMCs. The receptor was derived from a woman in her late teens or twenties in good health and CMV-seronegative. The CDR3 sequence is CASSHGTGEGEQYF. CDR3 in DNA: TGTGCCAGCAGCCATGGGACAGGGGAGGGCGAGCAGTACTTC.